This TCR beta chain was identified in a study of T cell repertoires in cytomegalovirus infection (dated by TCRdb to between 2017 and 2020). Turning to the overall study: Peptide stimulations targeted recently identified HLA-C-restricted CMV epitopes, whose presentation resists viral immunomodulation, together with well-studied HLA-B-restricted epitopes. Because public TCR beta signatures pointed to carriage of CMV infection together with the matching HLA type, the HLA type of each donor mattered for the analysis.

Sequencing relied on an Illumina HiSeq 1500. TCRdb cleaned the public reads at Q25 with fastp, built clones with MiXCR and kept in-frame beta chains. Each entry is one CDR3 protein sequence, shown with its most common DNA and genes. In this sample the table shows some 920,000 distinct CDR3 sequences, approximately 31% of which occur a single time. Of the sample, around an eighth is held by the ten largest clones. The CDR3 has 15 amino acids, counting the end cysteine and phenylalanine. Only CDR3 DNA is held: 45 bases, read in frame from base 1. The germline V gene provides CDR1 MNHGY and CDR2 SAAAGT. V and J lose 5 bases and 8 bases, and a span of 19 bases separates them. The sample's treatment or condition label is to be understood as: in vitro stimulation with specific CMV peptide epitopes to enrich CMV-specific T cells. A remark on this clonotype: There is no known antigen for this receptor. The input lacks base qualities; no much larger clone sits a single base away.

What the study reported, not specific to this receptor: The ex vivo response was dominated by HLA-C-restricted CMV-specific TCR beta clonotypes, which also provided the single most frequent clonotype in two of eight donors. Carriers of CMV infection plus the relevant HLA type were discriminated by the cumulative frequency of public TCR beta family members in the study cohort and in an independent roughly 400-donor cohort.

This specimen was cultured CD8+ T cells from PBMCs, taken from culture after CMV antigen stimulation. This TCR derives from a human donor in good health (CMV status not recorded). Some clones in this sample may be carry-over from other donors' samples. The V gene is TRBV6-8 and the J gene is TRBJ2-1, with a tentative D call of TRBD1 or TRBD2, each matching 5 bases. The CDR3 corresponds to CASSPDGTECDEQFF. The DNA is as follows: TGTGCCAGCAGTCCGGACGGGACGGAGTGCGATGAGCAGTTCTTC.